This passage covers 14 T cell receptor beta chains from one sample sequenced in a study of T cells after yellow fever vaccination (dated by TCRdb to the late 2010s). Receptors were amplified or captured by 5' RACE. Reads for this sample came from an Illumina NovaSeq 6000. Starting from the raw public reads, TCRdb applied fastp trimming at Q25, assembled clones with MiXCR and retained in-frame beta chains. Entries are consolidated by CDR3 protein sequence, retaining the most common genes and DNA. In this sample the table shows a few hundred thousand distinct CDR3 sequences, approximately 4% of which occur a single time. The ten largest make up around 23% of the sample. The intended sense of this specimen's treatment or condition label: live attenuated yellow fever vaccine strain. Sequencing used PBMCs, obtained 5 days after the yellow fever booster vaccination. These receptors all stem from a man younger than 35 who received the YFV17D yellow fever vaccine.

This clonotype was counted ten times or more. This rearrangement joins TRBV6-2 or TRBV6-3 to TRBJ1-5; D is possibly TRBD1 (5 bases). The CDR3 runs 14 residues. Germline V gene data show CDR1 as MNHEY and CDR2 as SVGEGT. Between the trimmed V and J ends, which lost 7 bases and 7 bases, there was a span of 17 bases. The CDR3 protein is CASTKGASRQPQHF. CDR3 bases: TGTGCCAGCACCAAAGGGGCGTCGAGGCAGCCCCAGCATTTT.

This clonotype was seen more than once but under ten times. CDR3 DNA sequence: TGTGCCAGCAGCCAAGGTGGGGGGGCCTACAATGAGCAGTTCTTC. It encodes CASSQGGGAYNEQFF. This chain joins TRBV3-1 and TRBJ2-1; 7 bases line up with TRBD2. The CDR3 has 15 amino acids. Germline values: CDR1 LGHDT, CDR2 YNNKEL (reference sequence). The junction had 2 bases not matched to a gene; V was cut back by 1 base and J by 2 bases.

This clonotype was recorded many times. The chain has TRBV20-1 and TRBJ1-1, with D possibly being TRBD1 (5 bases). Trimming pared 5 bases from V and 1 base from J, leaving 14 bases between. Germline CDR1 reads DFQATT; CDR2 reads SNEGSKA (reference sequence). The CDR3 length is 14 residues. In DNA, the CDR3 is TGCAGTGCTTTCCCGGGGCGGTCGAACACTGAAGCTTTCTTT. Its protein is CSAFPGRSNTEAFF.

The chain has TRBV4-1 and TRBJ2-5; 8 nucleotides align to TRBD1. Per germline, CDR1 MGHRA and CDR2 YSYEKL. V lost 7 bases, J lost 7 bases, and 14 bases stayed unmatched. CDR3 size: 15 residues. The CDR3 is CASTVNDRGVATQYF. CDR3 DNA: TGCGCCAGCACCGTCAACGACAGGGGAGTAGCGACCCAGTACTTC.

Many counts were recorded for this clonotype. The rearrangement uses TRBV7-9 and TRBJ2-3; 7 positions match TRBD1. This CDR3 contains 12 residues. Germline values: CDR1 SEHNR, CDR2 FQNEAQ (reference sequence). The trim removed 6 bases at V and 8 bases at J, leaving 5 bases unmatched. CDR3 nucleotides: TGTGCCAGCAGACAACGACAGGGTACGCAGTATTTT. Amino acids: CASRQRQGTQYF.

This clonotype was recorded at least ten times. The genes are TRBV3-1 and TRBJ1-1; D not certain. The germline V gene encodes CDR1 LGHDT and CDR2 YNNKEL (reference sequence). This CDR3 is built from 14 residues. Between the trimmed V and J ends, which lost 2 bases and 1 base, there was a span of 8 bases. Here the CDR3 reads CASSQSWQNTEAFF. The DNA for the CDR3 is TGTGCCAGCAGCCAATCCTGGCAGAACACTGAAGCTTTCTTT.

In this sample, this clonotype turned up many times. The chain carries TRBV6-1 and TRBJ2-1; the D gene is possibly TRBD1 (6 bases). The CDR3 spans 12 residues. The germline CDR1 and CDR2 sequences are MNHNS and SASEGT. The V end was cut by 11 bases, the J end by 8 bases, with 16 bases between. CDR3 nucleotide sequence: TGTGCCTCAAGGAACAGGGTCGATGAGCAGTTCTTC. Encoded protein: CASRNRVDEQFF.

This clonotype has only a few counts. The rearrangement links TRBV28 to TRBJ2-7; D not certain. Per the germline V gene, CDR1 is MDHEN and CDR2 is SYDVKM. The CDR3 length is 12 residues. V lost 6 bases and J 1 base, leaving 7 bases between the germline ends. Written as DNA, the CDR3 is TGTGCCAGCAGCATGGATTCCTACGAGCAGTACGTC. It encodes CASSMDSYEQYV.

The chain couples TRBV10-3 to TRBJ2-5; TRBD1 matches at 7 bases. The V gene end was trimmed by 0 bases and the J gene end by 5 bases; junction bases not matched to a gene: 9. The CDR3 length is 16 residues. In germline, CDR1 is ENHRY, CDR2 SYGVKD. The DNA for the CDR3 is TGTGCCATCAGTGAGTCTCAGACAGGGTCGAGGGAGACCCAGTACTTC. It codes for CAISESQTGSRETQYF.

Many counts were recorded for this clonotype. Mismatch with germline at one junction end may stem from a read error. The gene calls are TRBV5-1 and TRBJ2-5, with D possibly being TRBD2 (5 bases). Germline-derived CDR1 and CDR2 are SGHRS and YFSETQ. The CDR3 has 14 residues. The CDR3 loop is CASSLEGSGEPDCF. The CDR3 DNA sequence: TGCGCCAGCAGCTTGGAAGGGAGTGGCGAGCCCGACTGCTTC. The full variable domain, completed using reference TRBV5-1 and TRBJ2-5, is KAGVTQTPRYLIKTRGQQVTLSCSPISGHRSVSWYQQTPGQGLQFLFEYFSETQRNKGNFPGRFSGRQFSNSRSEMNVSTLELGDSALYLCASSLEGSGEPDCFGPGTRLLVL.

This clonotype was found a few times. The V gene is TRBV3-1, the J gene TRBJ2-5; D gene unclear. The ends were cut back, 3 bases at V and 5 bases at J, with 7 bases in the middle. There are 12 residues in the CDR3. The germline V gene encodes CDR1 LGHDT and CDR2 YNNKEL (reference sequence). The CDR3 DNA reads TGTGCCAGCAGCCAGACCGGGGAGACCCAGTACTTC. Translated, it gives CASSQTGETQYF.

This clonotype showed up many times. The chain carries TRBV4-3 and TRBJ1-1, with TRBD1 as a possible D gene (6 bases). The CDR3 loop spans 15 amino acids. V shed 4 bases and J shed 3 bases, with 15 bases lying between them. Looked up from germline, CDR1 is LGHNA and CDR2 is YSLEER. CDR3 protein: CASSPSTGLDTEAFF. The DNA for the CDR3 is TGCGCCAGCAGCCCCTCGACAGGTTTAGACACTGAAGCTTTCTTT.

This clonotype came up many times. The chain carries TRBV6-5 and TRBJ2-7; D possibly matches TRBD1 or TRBD2 (6 bases each). Germline V lookup: CDR1 MNHEY, CDR2 SVGAGI. V was pared by 3 bases and J by 5 bases, with 17 bases between. CDR3 length: 15 amino acids. This chain's CDR3 is CASSYMGGLSDEQYF. CDR3 nucleotides: TGTGCCAGCAGTTATATGGGGGGCCTCTCGGACGAGCAGTACTTC.

This clonotype was seen ten or more times. The V gene is TRBV28, the J gene TRBJ2-7, with D perhaps matching TRBD1 (6 bases). Trimming cost V 7 bases and J 4 bases, with 8 bases left between them. The V gene's germline CDR1 is MDHEN and CDR2 SYDVKM. This CDR3 region has 11 residues. The CDR3 DNA follows: TGTGCCAGCACTGACAGGTACGAGCAGTACGTC. The encoded protein is CASTDRYEQYV.